This T cell receptor beta chain was recorded in a study of cytomegalovirus exposure and HLA in healthy donors (dated by TCRdb to 2015 to 2018). With regard to the full study: An earlier analysis of several hundred of the donors reported 250 to 350 Gb of sequence data and around 120 million unique TCR beta sequences obtained from about 170 million T cells. An early release that covered around 590 HLA-typed donors contained about 290 gigabases of sequencing data and tens of millions of unique TCR sequences. Of the approximately 400 genotyped donors, 70% to 90% were placed in the genetic ancestry cluster associated with self-reported Caucasian donors. The study was designed to test whether signatures of past pathogen exposure could be identified by cataloging public T cell receptors. The T cell repertoires of several hundred subjects were profiled by immunosequencing and related to cytomegalovirus serostatus. Besides the first cohort of roughly 640 subjects, a separate validation cohort made up of roughly 130 different subjects was used. High-throughput TCR immunosequencing, statistical association of individual TCRs with disease status, and machine learning were combined to predict cytomegalovirus infection status. In a later analysis, previously published TCR beta repertoires from 666 donors were re-analyzed and high-resolution HLA genotyping was added so that TCR occurrence patterns could be studied. Rather than using new phenotypic data, the later analysis identified candidate immune exposures from TCR beta sequences and from how often those sequences occurred across donors. An earlier analysis of approximately 580 of the donors used high-throughput TCR beta sequencing to judge whether each TCR beta V gene segment behaved as functional or pseudogenic. Donor age, sex, ethnicity and CMV serostatus were collected together with the repertoire data. A later genetic analysis used genome-wide SNP genotypes for about 65% of the roughly 700 donors, treating that subset as a discovery cohort. Every discovery cohort repertoire had been produced on one sequencing platform. Both class I and class II loci were covered by HLA typing, at four-digit resolution. Typing coverage varied by locus: 629-630 donors for A, B, C, DRB1 and DQB1; approximately 560 for DQA1; more than 600 for DPA1; more than 450 for DPB1. About 5 DR-DQ haplotypes were handled as single units for association and clustering, since linkage in the cohort was strong. On average, approximately 250,000 unique TCR beta nucleotide sequences were sequenced per donor among some 420 genotyped donors of the cohort, with 15% to 20% of those sequences being non-productive.

Study-wide findings and limitations: The authors suggested that the approach could potentially be generalized to other disease states and immunological phenotypes. A cluster of highly shared sequence variants was judged likely to be a technical artifact of the sequencing pipeline. Broadly in line with IMGT annotations, most TCR beta V segments showed up in productive rearrangements about 90% or about 30% of the time in an earlier analysis of several hundred of the donors. In a later analysis, HLA-associated TCR beta chains showed more clonal expansion and lower generation probabilities than non-associated chains that were equally common. The earlier analysis of approximately 540 of the donors excluded some 16 rarely observed V segments, including chromosome 9 orphons, because counts were too low. An association between a missense DCLRE1C variant and V-gene and J-gene trimming of TCR beta chains was found in a later genetic analysis and replicated in an independent cohort. Presence/absence analyses assumed roughly uniform sequencing depth across donors, an assumption that may not hold. A later analysis associated 15,000 or so TCR beta sequences with specific HLA alleles at a false discovery rate of 0.05. The study listed 150 to 200 TCR beta chains as associated with cytomegalovirus. The classifier was reported to diagnose cytomegalovirus status with high specificity and sensitivity in both the original and validation cohorts. Because HLA typing was unavailable for some donors at each locus, only the typed subset was used in association tests. CMV serostatus was the only immune exposure information available for the cohort. Linkage disequilibrium might explain the correlated functional status among segregating V segments, but an unknown experimental factor could not be excluded. A further reported finding was that TCR beta sequences accurately predicted the HLA-A and HLA-B alleles for most subjects in the first cohort. In a later analysis, several top co-occurrence clusters were reported to appear linked to parvovirus B19, influenza, CMV and Epstein-Barr virus. In vitro tests confirmed that a few of the cytomegalovirus-associated TCR beta chains recognize cytomegalovirus antigens. In a later analysis, TCR association rates were found to vary across HLA loci, with the most associated TCRs seen for DRB1 alleles and the fewest for HLA-C alleles. Across donors, most TCR sequences were observed very rarely, whereas some public TCRs were present in many individuals. A later analysis found that most CMV-associated TCR beta chains appeared HLA-restricted, with HLA associations seemingly driven largely by CMV exposure. Because the 87-base-pair reads could not distinguish some IMGT-functional V segments, including TRBV6-2 and TRBV6-3, those segments were excluded. When HLA alleles, especially DR and DQ, strongly co-occurred, attributing TCR associations to individual alleles was difficult. According to a later genetic analysis, donors in an Asian-associated ancestry cluster had fewer N-insertions in productive TCRs than the approximately 670-donor mean. In this cohort, only TCR beta chains were sequenced, and detectable features were limited by the absence of alpha or paired-chain data.

This clone has only one observation. Its antigen is currently not known. Base qualities are not at hand, and no much larger clone is one base apart. Library preparation employed the immunoSEQ multiplex PCR assay. The multiplex PCR relied on a mix of 60 forward primers for TCR Vbeta segments and 13 reverse primers for TCR Jbeta segments. The CDR3 region of rearranged TCR beta genes was amplified from genomic DNA with a multiplex PCR assay. The amplified TCR beta libraries were sequenced on the Illumina HiSeq System as 87-base-pair reads. The original pipeline was this. In a later analysis, 80 million or so unique TCR beta chains were counted across the roughly 610 repertoires, and approximately 11 million of these chains were shared by at least two donors. To remove PCR and sequencing errors, raw reads were error-corrected and collapsed into unique sequences using a nearest-neighbor algorithm that merged closely related sequences. CDR3 sequences were aligned to IMGT reference sequences to assign V, D and J gene segments. For a sequence to be retained, a match of at least six nucleotides was required to both a V gene segment and a J gene segment. Rearrangements were called productive when the CDR3 lacked stop codons and stayed in frame with V and J; all others were non-productive. Following IMGT convention, CDR3 was defined as the stretch from the second conserved V-encoded cysteine to the conserved J-encoded phenylalanine. The earlier analysis of 587 of the donors excluded sequences that lacked an unambiguous match to a single V gene segment. In an earlier analysis of a few hundred of the donors, V segments were called functional above 56.7% productive rearrangements and were called segregating when the between-donor standard deviation exceeded 5%. To diagnose cytomegalovirus status from the catalog of TCR beta chain sequences, a statistical classification framework was built. In a later analysis, TCR nucleotide sequences were compared against IMGT/GENE-DB human TR gene sequences so that V and J genes could be assigned. The TCRdist pipeline was used in a later analysis to assign CDR3 sequences and most-parsimonious VDJ recombination scenarios. In a later analysis, each TCR beta chain was defined by its CDR3 amino acid sequence together with its V-gene family, and reads without a unique V-gene family were excluded. As a way to deal with suspected cross-contamination and a sequencing artifact, a later analysis dropped approximately 590 nucleotide sequences that were highly shared and had low generation probability. In a later analysis, a clonal expansion index was calculated for each public chain from normalized within-repertoire ranks of inferred template counts. Generation probabilities in a later analysis came from a VDJ recombination model fitted to out-of-frame rearrangements, and those results were checked against IGoR. In a later analysis, hypergeometric tests were used to score TCR-TCR, TCR-HLA and TCR-CMV co-occurrence, with a repertoire-size bias correction applied to TCR pairs. To estimate false discovery rates, a later analysis permuted the HLA or CMV assignments 20 times. In a later analysis, co-occurring TCRs were grouped with DBSCAN, and TCRdist sequence similarity was added when clustering was performed within HLA-allele-positive subsets. For co-occurrence clustering, repertoires with fewer than 30,000 or more than 120,000 public chains were excluded, along with five repertoires with anomalous nucleotide sharing. TCRdb re-hosts the immuneACCESS table, in-frame sequences only. Its copies lack some clones; in the studies checked, an unresolved V gene accounts for under half of them, and the cause for the rest is not known. The V and J calls and clone size are taken from that table; D and trimming were inferred from the DNA. The sample includes 95,000 to 150,000 clones, with 81% observed a single time. 2% to 2.5% of the sample lies in the top ten.

CDR3 length: 14 amino acids, cysteine to phenylalanine. Only the CDR3 region is kept as DNA, spanning 42 bases read in frame from base 1. V is reduced by 3 bases and J by 5 bases, leaving a spacing of 13 bases between them. Reading the germline V gene gives CDR1 SNHLY and CDR2 FYNNEI. The cohort consisted of some 730 healthy bone marrow donors. At the time of sampling, all cohort members were nominally healthy, though unrecorded immune exposures were likely present. The donor was CMV seronegative and belonged to the group of over 350 seronegative cohort members. A peripheral blood sample was collected from each donor, and TCR beta sequencing was performed on peripheral blood mononuclear cells. Genomic DNA extraction from the blood cell samples was performed with the Qiagen DNeasy Blood Extraction Kit.

Source material: PBMCs. This TCR was recovered from a woman between 35 and 50 years old in good health and CMV-seronegative. The chain uses TRBV2 and TRBJ2-5; D gene: possibly TRBD1, on 6 matching bases. CDR3 sequence: CASSERRQGETQYF. The nucleotide sequence is given as TGTGCCAGCAGTGAGAGGAGGCAGGGGGAGACCCAGTACTTC.